The T cell receptor beta chain described here comes from a study of T cell changes during pregnancy in multiple sclerosis (dated by TCRdb to between 2019 and 2020). Concerning the study at large: In women with multiple sclerosis, the researchers looked at how the T cell repertoire shifted as pregnancy progressed.

Looking up the germline V gene yields CDR1 MDHEN and CDR2 SYDVKM. V was cut back by 7 bases and J by 1 base, leaving a gap of 7 bases between them. CDR3 length: 12 amino acids, cysteine to phenylalanine. Of the read, only the CDR3 DNA is kept; its 36 bases are in frame from base 1. The library was prepared using the immunoSEQ multiplex PCR assay. TCRdb carries this immuneACCESS record with in-frame sequences only. Its versions omit some clonotypes, under half of them owing to an unresolved V gene in the studies checked, with the rest unexplained. The sample table lists roughly 39,000 clones, about 93% of them with a count of one. The top ten hold 0.37% of the sample. Notes on this clone: Which antigen it targets is not known. There are no base qualities to consult, and no much larger clone falls within one base.

This TCR derives from a female donor in good health, enrolled as a control in a pregnancy study. Source: CD4+ T cells from peripheral blood mononuclear cells, taken after pregnancy. The rearranged segments are TRBV28 and TRBJ1-1; a confident D gene designation cannot be given. DNA sequence: TGTGCCAGCATAAGCGCGAACACTGAAGCTTTCTTT. Its translation reads: CASISANTEAFF.